The 12 T cell receptor beta chains listed next were all sequenced from one sample in a study of CD8 T cells in Susac syndrome. With random hexamers, reverse transcription was performed on roughly 0.45 to 1 ug of RNA. MiXCR, run by TCRdb on the immunoSEQ multiplex PCR reads, gives a single entry per CDR3 protein. Counted here are 180,000 or so distinct CDR3 sequences, roughly 94% occurring once; the ten biggest clones make up 0.095% to 0.1%. Sequences were obtained from CD4+ T cells from PBMCs. The receptors shown here come from a human donor with Susac syndrome.

The rearrangement uses TRBV20-1 and TRBJ2-1; D is uncertain. CDR3 length: 11 residues. CDR1 is DFQATT, CDR2 SNEGSKA, per germline (reference sequence). V was trimmed by 3 bases and J by 8 bases, leaving 8 bases between them. The CDR3 protein is CSARRLDEQFF. The CDR3 region has the DNA TGCAGTGCTAGGCGTCTCGATGAGCAGTTCTTC.

The chain recombines TRBV7-9 with TRBJ2-5; 9 nucleotides match TRBD2. The V gene end was trimmed by 2 bases and the J gene end by 5 bases; junction bases not matched to a gene: 6. The CDR3 loop spans 15 amino acids. Germline V gives CDR1 SEHNR, CDR2 FQNEAQ (reference sequence). The CDR3 DNA reads TGTGCCAGCAGCTTATGGGCTAGCGGGGAGGAGACCCAGTACTTC. Protein sequence: CASSLWASGEETQYF.

V usage is TRBV5-1 and J usage is TRBJ2-5; no definite D call. The CDR3 is 13 residues long. V was trimmed by 0 bases and J by 5 bases, leaving 8 bases between them. The germline V gene encodes CDR1 SGHRS and CDR2 YFSETQ. The CDR3 protein is CASSLVVAETQYF. The CDR3 DNA reads as TGCGCCAGCAGCTTGGTTGTTGCGGAGACCCAGTACTTC.

V gene TRBV29-1 combines with J gene TRBJ1-2; D not certain. With 4 bases removed from V and 4 bases from J, the gap between germline ends came to 13 bases. Germline loops: CDR1 SQVTM, CDR2 ANQGSEA. The CDR3 length is 13 residues. CDR3 loop: CSVVSGSTYGYTF. In DNA, the CDR3 is TGCAGCGTTGTATCGGGCAGTACCTATGGCTACACCTTC.

CDR3 in DNA: TGTGCCAGCAGCTTTGGACAGCATAGCAATCAGCCCCAGCATTTT. As protein: CASSFGQHSNQPQHF. V and J are TRBV5-6 and TRBJ1-5; D perhaps matches TRBD1 (6 bases). In germline, CDR1 is SGHDT, CDR2 YYEEEE. The V end lost 2 bases, the J end lost 0 bases, and 9 bases lay between the germline ends. The CDR3 consists of 15 residues.

V and J are TRBV20-1 and TRBJ2-5; D is perhaps TRBD1 or TRBD2 (5 bases each). Per the germline V gene, CDR1 is DFQATT and CDR2 is SNEGSKA (reference sequence). The length of the CDR3 is 12 residues. V was clipped by 6 bases and J by 2 bases, with 10 bases between them. The CDR3 nucleotides read TGCAGTGCAACCGGGACGCAAGAGACCCAGTACTTC. Its protein is CSATGTQETQYF.

The rearrangement uses TRBV6-1 and TRBJ2-7; TRBD1 agrees at 9 bases. Germline V CDR1 and CDR2: MNHNS, SASEGT. The CDR3 runs to 18 residues. Trimming at V came to 7 bases and at J to 0 bases, leaving 16 bases not matched to a gene. In DNA, the CDR3 is TGTGCCAGCATCCCCTCTGGACAGGGGCCGCAATACTCCTACGAGCAGTACTTC. Its translation is CASIPSGQGPQYSYEQYF.

V is TRBV29-1 and J is TRBJ1-2, with no clear D. This CDR3 has 12 residues. The germline V gene has CDR1 SQVTM and CDR2 ANQGSEA. Trimming took off 0 bases at V and 4 bases at J, with 6 bases between the two ends. CDR3 coding DNA: TGCAGCGTTGAAGATGCAGTCTATGGCTACACCTTC. Encoded protein: CSVEDAVYGYTF. Filled out from reference TRBV29-1 and TRBJ1-2, the complete variable domain reads SAVISQKPSRDICQRGTSLTIQCQVDSQVTMMFWYRQQPGQSLTLIATANQGSEATYESGFVIDKFPISRPNLTFSTLTVSNMSPEDSSIYLCSVEDAVYGYTFGSGTRLTVV.

The chain employs TRBV10-3 and TRBJ1-2; no definite D call. The CDR3 has 13 amino acids. V was shortened by 7 bases and J by 6 bases, with 15 bases between the two germline ends. CDR1 ENHRY and CDR2 SYGVKD come from the germline V gene. The CDR3 loop is CAITPRWDDGYTF. CDR3 sequence (DNA): TGTGCCATCACTCCGAGGTGGGATGATGGCTACACCTTC.

This sequence joins TRBV28 and TRBJ2-7; D remains ambiguous. Germline CDR1 reads MDHEN; CDR2 reads SYDVKM. CDR3 length: 19 residues. Trimming shortened V by 0 bases and J by 2 bases, and 23 bases separated the two germline ends. The CDR3 here is CASSLWVPGSAPVPYEQYF. CDR3 bases: TGTGCCAGCAGTTTATGGGTCCCAGGATCGGCCCCCGTCCCCTACGAGCAGTACTTC.

The V call is TRBV9, the J call TRBJ2-2; 7 nucleotides align to TRBD1. After removal of 1 base from V and 5 bases from J, the junction contained 8 bases not matched to a gene. This CDR3 region has 16 residues. Looked up from germline, CDR1 is SGDLS and CDR2 is YYNGEE. CDR3 DNA sequence: TGTGCCAGCAGCGTACTCGGACAGGCCTCAACCGGGGAGCTGTTTTTT. Residues: CASSVLGQASTGELFF.

The chain is built from TRBV5-1 and TRBJ2-5, with D unresolved. V dropped 4 bases and J dropped 1 base, with 11 bases sitting between them. The CDR3 contains 14 residues. CDR1 is SGHRS and CDR2 is YFSETQ in the germline V gene. In nucleotides, the CDR3 is TGCGCCAGCAGCCAAACGCACAGCCAAGAGACCCAGTACTTC. Protein sequence: CASSQTHSQETQYF.